The T cell receptor (beta chain) under discussion was sequenced for a study of tumor and adjacent non-tumor tissue in lung cancer. General study findings and limits: In normal lung, the top 100 clones were significantly more dominant than in tumor. Higher tumor TCR diversity was associated with shorter survival.

Three rounds of nested PCR, following a modified ARM-PCR protocol, produced the TCRbeta library. TCRdb redid the calling of the multiplex PCR reads with MiXCR, one entry per CDR3 protein. This sample carries over 85,000 distinct CDR3 sequences, about 87% of them seen once, and the ten largest clones take approximately 22%. CDR3 length: 15 residues. The germline CDR1 and CDR2 sequences are SGHNT and YENEEA. RNA was extracted from bulk tissue without any cell sorting. Between August and November 2014, newly diagnosed, chemotherapy-naive lung cancer patients underwent thoracic surgery in China. To note about this clonotype: Its target is unknown. An end of the junction differs from the germline gene, which may be a read error.

The specimen was lung tumor tissue. This sequence originates from a man aged 65 to 79 with non-small cell lung cancer. The rearrangement joins TRBV11-3 to TRBJ1-1; possible D gene TRBD1, 6 bases. This CDR3 is CASNPATAGDTEALF. As DNA, the CDR3 is TGTGCGAGCAACCCCGCCACCGCAGGGGACACTGAAGCTTTATTT.